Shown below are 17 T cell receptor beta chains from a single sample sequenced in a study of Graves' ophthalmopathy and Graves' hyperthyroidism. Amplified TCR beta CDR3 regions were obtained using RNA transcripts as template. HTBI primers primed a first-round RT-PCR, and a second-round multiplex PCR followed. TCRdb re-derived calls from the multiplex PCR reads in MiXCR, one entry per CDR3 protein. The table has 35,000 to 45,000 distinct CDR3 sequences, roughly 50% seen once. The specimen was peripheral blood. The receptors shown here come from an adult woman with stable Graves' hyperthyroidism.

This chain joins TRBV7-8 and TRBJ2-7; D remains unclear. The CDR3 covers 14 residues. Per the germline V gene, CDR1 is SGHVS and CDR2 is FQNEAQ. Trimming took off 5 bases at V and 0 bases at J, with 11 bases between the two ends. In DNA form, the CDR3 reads TGTGCCAGCAGCCCCCAGGTGGACTCCTACGAGCAGTACTTC. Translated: CASSPQVDSYEQYF. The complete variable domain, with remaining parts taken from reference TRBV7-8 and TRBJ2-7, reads GAGVSQSPRYKVAKRGQDVALRCDPISGHVSLFWYQQALGQGPEFLTYFQNEAQLDKSGLPSDRFFAERPEGSVSTLKIQRTQQEDSAVYLCASSPQVDSYEQYFGPGTRLTVT.

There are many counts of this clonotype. The CDR3 spells CASSATGASNQPQHF. CDR3 DNA: TGCGCCAGCAGCGCAACAGGGGCAAGCAATCAGCCCCAGCATTTT. V is TRBV4-1 and J is TRBJ1-5; 7 bases line up with TRBD1. This CDR3 has 15 residues. V lost 5 bases and J lost 1; bases outside the gene matches: 5. Germline V CDR1 and CDR2: MGHRA, YSYEKL.

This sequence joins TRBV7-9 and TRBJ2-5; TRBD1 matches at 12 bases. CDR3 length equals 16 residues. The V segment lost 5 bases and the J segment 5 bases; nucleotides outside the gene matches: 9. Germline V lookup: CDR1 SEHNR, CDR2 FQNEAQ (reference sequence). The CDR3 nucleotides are TGTGCCAGCAGCACCGGGACAGGGGGCGCACGGGAGACCCAGTACTTC. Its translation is CASSTGTGGARETQYF.

The CDR3 coding sequence is TGTGCCAGCAGCGTAGGTTCCGGCTGGCAGCCCCAGCATTTT. Its translation: CASSVGSGWQPQHF. The chain has TRBV9 and TRBJ1-5; no reliable D call. In germline, CDR1 is SGDLS, CDR2 YYNGEE. The CDR3 spans 14 residues. With 0 bases removed from V and 7 bases from J, the gap between germline ends came to 11 bases.

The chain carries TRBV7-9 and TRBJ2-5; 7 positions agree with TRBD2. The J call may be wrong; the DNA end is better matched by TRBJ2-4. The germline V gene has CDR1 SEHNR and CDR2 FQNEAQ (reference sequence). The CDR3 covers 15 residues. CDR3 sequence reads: CASSLTGGAKNIQYF. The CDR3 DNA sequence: TGTGCCAGCAGCCTGACCGGGGGGGCCAAAAACATTCAGTACTTC.

The CDR3 reads CDRCVNQPQYF. The CDR3 DNA reads TGTGACAGGTGCGTCAATCAGCCCCAGTACTTC. The V call is TRBV6-6, the J call TRBJ2-5, with TRBD1 as a possible D gene (5 bases). Germline V gives CDR1 MNHNY, CDR2 SVGAGI (reference sequence). This CDR3 has 11 residues.

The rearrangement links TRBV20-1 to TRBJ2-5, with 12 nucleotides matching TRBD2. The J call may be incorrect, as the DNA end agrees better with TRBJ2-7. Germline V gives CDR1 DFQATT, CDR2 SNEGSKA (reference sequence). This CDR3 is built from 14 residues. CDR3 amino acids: CSARMTSGSYEQYF. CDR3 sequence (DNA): TGCAGTGCCAGGATGACTAGCGGGAGTTACGAGCAGTACTTC.

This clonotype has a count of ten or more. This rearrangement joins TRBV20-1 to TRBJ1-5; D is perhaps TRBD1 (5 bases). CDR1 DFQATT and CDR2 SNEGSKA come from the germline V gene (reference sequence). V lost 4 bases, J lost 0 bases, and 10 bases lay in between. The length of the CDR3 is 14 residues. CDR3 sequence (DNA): TGCAGTGCTAACACAGGCAATAGCAATCAGCCCCAGCATTTT. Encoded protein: CSANTGNSNQPQHF.

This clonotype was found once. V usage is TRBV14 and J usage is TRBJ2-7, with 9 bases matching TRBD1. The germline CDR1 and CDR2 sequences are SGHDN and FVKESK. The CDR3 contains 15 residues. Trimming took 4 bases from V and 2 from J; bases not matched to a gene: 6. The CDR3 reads CASSPLGTGPYEQYF. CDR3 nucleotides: TGTGCCAGCAGCCCCCTAGGGACAGGGCCCTACGAGCAGTACTTC.

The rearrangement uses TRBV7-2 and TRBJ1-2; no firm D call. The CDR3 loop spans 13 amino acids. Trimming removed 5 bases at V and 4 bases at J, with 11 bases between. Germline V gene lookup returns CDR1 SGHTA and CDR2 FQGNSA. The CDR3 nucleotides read TGTGCCAGCAGCCTTACCGTATCCTATGGCTACACCTTC. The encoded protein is CASSLTVSYGYTF. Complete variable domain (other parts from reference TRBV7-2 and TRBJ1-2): GAGVSQSPSNKVTEKGKDVELRCDPISGHTALYWYRQSLGQGLEFLIYFQGNSAPDKSGLPSDRFSAERTGGSVSTLTIQRTQQEDSAVYLCASSLTVSYGYTFGSGTRLTVV.

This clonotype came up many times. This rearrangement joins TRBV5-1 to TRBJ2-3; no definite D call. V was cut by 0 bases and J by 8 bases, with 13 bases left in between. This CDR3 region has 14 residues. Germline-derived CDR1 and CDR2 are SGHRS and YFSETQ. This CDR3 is CASSLEFWGGTQYF. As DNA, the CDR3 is TGCGCCAGCAGCTTGGAATTCTGGGGTGGTACGCAGTATTTT.

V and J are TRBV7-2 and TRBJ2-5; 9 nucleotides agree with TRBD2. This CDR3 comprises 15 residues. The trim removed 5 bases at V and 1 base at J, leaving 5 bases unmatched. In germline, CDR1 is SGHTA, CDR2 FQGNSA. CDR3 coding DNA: TGTGCCAGCAGCAGGACTAGCGAACCCCAAGAGACCCAGTACTTC. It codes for CASSRTSEPQETQYF.

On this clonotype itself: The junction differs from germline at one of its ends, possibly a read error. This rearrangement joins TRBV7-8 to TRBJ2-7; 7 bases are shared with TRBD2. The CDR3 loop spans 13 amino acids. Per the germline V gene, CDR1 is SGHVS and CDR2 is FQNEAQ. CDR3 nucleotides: TGTGCCAGCAGCTTGGGGGGGGTCCACGAGCAGCACTTC. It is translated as CASSLGGVHEQHF.

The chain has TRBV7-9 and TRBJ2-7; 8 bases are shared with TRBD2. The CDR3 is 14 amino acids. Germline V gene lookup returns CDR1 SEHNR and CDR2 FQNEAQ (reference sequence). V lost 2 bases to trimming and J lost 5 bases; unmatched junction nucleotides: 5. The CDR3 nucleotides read TGTGCCAGCAGCTTATACGGGAGGGCCGACGAGCAGTACTTC. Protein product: CASSLYGRADEQYF.

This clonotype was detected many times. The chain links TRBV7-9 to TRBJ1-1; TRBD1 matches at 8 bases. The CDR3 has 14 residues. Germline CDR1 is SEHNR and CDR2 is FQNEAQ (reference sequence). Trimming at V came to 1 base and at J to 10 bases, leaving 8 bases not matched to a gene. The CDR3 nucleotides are TGTGCCAGCAGCTTAGATGGCAGGGGGCGCAGAGCTTTCTTT. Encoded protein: CASSLDGRGRRAFF.

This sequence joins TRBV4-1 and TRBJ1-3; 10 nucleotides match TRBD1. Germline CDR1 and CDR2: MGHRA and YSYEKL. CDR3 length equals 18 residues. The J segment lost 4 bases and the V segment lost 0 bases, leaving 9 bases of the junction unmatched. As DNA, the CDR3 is TGCGCCAGCAGCCAAGATTTCGGGACAGGGGTGGACGGAAACACCATATATTTT. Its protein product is CASSQDFGTGVDGNTIYF.

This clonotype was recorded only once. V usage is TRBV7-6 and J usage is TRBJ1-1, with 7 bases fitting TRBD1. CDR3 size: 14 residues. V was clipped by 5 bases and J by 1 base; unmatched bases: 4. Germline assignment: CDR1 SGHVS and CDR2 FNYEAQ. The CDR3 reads CASSPGTENTEAFF. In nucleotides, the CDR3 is TGTGCCAGCAGCCCCGGGACAGAGAACACTGAAGCTTTCTTT.